The 22 T cell receptor beta chains listed next were all sequenced from one sample in a study of cytomegalovirus exposure and HLA in healthy donors. PCR employed 60 Vbeta and 13 Jbeta primers. Sequencing used immunoSEQ multiplex PCR; TCRdb keeps in-frame clones, though not all of them. The sample shows a few hundred thousand clones, 60% to 80% of them seen only once. The sample taken for sequencing was PBMCs. All receptors come from a man aged 18 to 35 in good health and CMV-seronegative.

The chain has TRBV6-5 and TRBJ1-5; 10 bases match TRBD1. Trimming cost V 6 bases and J 3 bases; bases outside gene matches: 5. Germline CDR1 is MNHEY and CDR2 is SVGAGI. The CDR3 covers 15 residues. The CDR3 protein is CASSPTGGVNQPQHF. Written as DNA, the CDR3 is TGTGCCAGCAGCCCGACAGGGGGCGTCAATCAGCCCCAGCATTTT.

The V gene is TRBV6-5, the J gene TRBJ2-7; the match to TRBD1 covers 7 bases. Germline V gene sequence: CDR1 MNHEY, CDR2 SVGAGI. J gave up 6 bases and V 7 bases, and 15 bases lay outside the gene matches. CDR3 size: 15 residues. CDR3 nucleotide sequence: TGTGCCAGCACCTCGACAGGGAGAGGCAGTGGCGAGCAGTACTTC. Translation gives CASTSTGRGSGEQYF.

This chain connects TRBV18 to TRBJ1-4, with 10 bases fitting TRBD1. This CDR3 is 16 amino acids long. The germline CDR1 and CDR2 sequences are KGHSH and LQKENI. Germline trimming cut 4 bases from V and 6 bases from J; bases unmatched to any gene: 8. The CDR3, as DNA: TGTGCCAGCTCACTTGTGGGGGACAGGGGCGATGAAAAACTGTTTTTT. This encodes CASSLVGDRGDEKLFF.

The chain recombines TRBV5-6 with TRBJ2-7; D not certain. Trimming took off 1 base at V and 1 base at J, with 3 bases between the two ends. CDR1 SGHDT and CDR2 YYEEEE come from the germline V gene. The CDR3 contains 12 residues. The CDR3 DNA reads TGTGCCAGCAGCTTGCGGTCCTACGAGCAGTACTTC. As protein: CASSLRSYEQYF.

The chain couples TRBV6-5 to TRBJ2-5; D uncertain. Gene TRBJ2-7 matches the end of the DNA better, so the J call may be wrong. Germline assignment: CDR1 MNHEY and CDR2 SVGAGI. This CDR3 spans 14 amino acids. The CDR3 coding sequence is TGTGCCAGCAGTTACTCGAGGAGCAGCAACGAGCAGTACTTC. Translated, it gives CASSYSRSSNEQYF.

The chain combines TRBV27 with TRBJ2-5, with D possibly being TRBD1 (6 bases). Looked up from germline, CDR1 is MNHEY and CDR2 is SMNVEV (reference sequence). With 7 bases removed from V and 4 bases from J, the gap between germline ends came to 16 bases. The CDR3 runs 14 residues. DNA for the CDR3: TGTGCCAGCACTCAGACACAGGGATCAGAGACCCAGTACTTC. It yields the protein CASTQTQGSETQYF.

CDR3 residues: CSAGTVMNTEAFF. CDR3 bases: TGCAGCGCGGGGACAGTTATGAACACTGAAGCTTTCTTT. The genes are TRBV29-1 and TRBJ1-1; 7 bases are shared with TRBD1. V was clipped by 7 bases and J by 0 bases; unmatched bases: 5. CDR1 is SQVTM, CDR2 ANQGSEA, per germline. The CDR3 spans 13 residues.

The chain couples TRBV19 to TRBJ2-2, with TRBD1 matching 9 bases. CDR3 length: 16 residues. V was pared by 3 bases and J by 5 bases, with 7 bases of the junction left unmatched. Germline CDR1 is LNHDA and CDR2 is SQIVND (reference sequence). The CDR3 spells CASSISGQGWTGELFF. CDR3 sequence (DNA): TGTGCCAGTAGTATCTCGGGACAGGGTTGGACCGGGGAGCTGTTTTTT.

The chain has TRBV7-2 and TRBJ2-3, with D possibly TRBD2 on 5 matching bases. V lost 7 bases to trimming and J lost 1 base, with 6 bases between them. Germline V CDR1 and CDR2: SGHTA, FQGNSA. The CDR3 extends over 12 amino acids. CDR3 region: CASMGGTDTQYF. The CDR3 DNA follows: TGTGCCAGCATGGGAGGCACAGATACGCAGTATTTT.

The rearrangement uses TRBV27 and TRBJ2-7; TRBD1 matches at 9 bases. This CDR3 contains 14 residues. CDR1 and CDR2 (germline): MNHEY, SMNVEV (reference sequence). Trimming cost V 6 bases and J 0 bases; bases outside gene matches: 3. This chain's CDR3 is CASSRTGDSYEQYF. CDR3 sequence (DNA): TGTGCCAGCAGCCGGACAGGGGACTCCTACGAGCAGTACTTC.

This clone was detected once. This chain joins TRBV19 and TRBJ1-4; 8 nucleotides line up with TRBD1. Germline V gene sequence: CDR1 LNHDA, CDR2 SQIVND (reference sequence). The CDR3 runs to 12 residues. Trimming removed 5 bases from V and 12 bases from J; junction bases left unmatched: 5. CDR3 in amino acids: CASSADRGELFF. In DNA, the CDR3 is TGTGCCAGTAGTGCTGACAGGGGAGAACTGTTTTTT.

The V call is TRBV19, the J call TRBJ1-4, with 9 bases fitting TRBD1. This CDR3 region has 15 residues. Germline V gene data show CDR1 as LNHDA and CDR2 as SQIVND (reference sequence). V lost 5 bases and J lost 4; bases outside the gene matches: 5. The CDR3 region is CASSALGQGNEKLFF. The CDR3 DNA reads as TGTGCCAGTAGTGCCCTGGGACAGGGTAATGAAAAACTGTTTTTT.

The chain uses TRBV6-5 and TRBJ2-7; D remains ambiguous. The germline V and J ends were trimmed by 8 bases and 5 bases, with 13 bases remaining between them. The germline CDR1 and CDR2 sequences are MNHEY and SVGAGI. The CDR3 totals 12 residues. For the CDR3, the DNA is TGTGCCAGCTGCGCAGTCAGCGACGAGCAGTACTTC. It specifies CASCAVSDEQYF.

The count of this clone is one. The V and J genes are TRBV5-1 and TRBJ2-1; possible D gene TRBD1, 6 bases. The germline gives CDR1 SGHRS, CDR2 YFSETQ. Trimming left V 4 bases short and J 7 bases short, with 21 bases between. The CDR3 has 16 residues. This CDR3 is CASSLTTGRDMNEQFF. DNA for the CDR3: TGCGCCAGCAGCCTAACGACAGGAAGAGATATGAATGAGCAGTTCTTC.

This clone has only a few counts. V is TRBV19 and J is TRBJ2-6; tentatively, D is TRBD1 (6 bases). The CDR3 consists of 15 residues. Per germline, CDR1 LNHDA and CDR2 SQIVND (reference sequence). With 3 bases removed from V and 1 base from J, the gap between germline ends came to 7 bases. The chain's CDR3 is CASSIRGSGANVLTF. In nucleotides, the CDR3 is TGTGCCAGTAGTATCAGGGGTTCTGGGGCCAACGTCCTGACTTTC.

The V call is TRBV5-4, the J call TRBJ2-1, with 8 nucleotides matching TRBD2. The CDR3 has 18 residues. The germline V gene encodes CDR1 SGHNT and CDR2 YYREEE (reference sequence). Trimming took 4 bases from V and 0 from J; bases not matched to a gene: 12. CDR3 residues: CASSPFSGTVSSYNEQFF. The CDR3 DNA sequence: TGTGCCAGCAGCCCATTTAGCGGGACCGTTAGCTCCTACAATGAGCAGTTCTTC.

The CDR3 reads CASSRDRGVYEQYF. In DNA, the CDR3 is TGTGCCAGCAGCCGGGACAGGGGCGTATACGAGCAGTACTTC. The rearrangement joins TRBV5-4 to TRBJ2-7; 10 positions agree with TRBD1. J lost 4 bases, V lost 4 bases, and 5 bases had no gene match. The CDR3 is made up of 14 amino acids. Germline lookup yields CDR1 SGHNT and CDR2 YYREEE (reference sequence).

V is TRBV27 and J is TRBJ2-7, with no clear D. This CDR3 is 15 amino acids long. Trimming removed 0 bases from V and 4 bases from J, with 13 bases in between. Germline V gives CDR1 MNHEY, CDR2 SMNVEV (reference sequence). CDR3: CASSLSFFGGYEQYF. In DNA form, the CDR3 reads TGTGCCAGCAGTTTATCGTTCTTTGGCGGTTACGAGCAGTACTTC.

V usage is TRBV7-9 and J usage is TRBJ1-1; no reliable D call. Trimming removed 2 bases from V and 4 bases from J, with 8 bases in between. This CDR3 region has 13 residues. The germline V gene has CDR1 SEHNR and CDR2 FQNEAQ (reference sequence). CDR3 protein: CASSLHPGTEAFF. The CDR3 DNA follows: TGTGCCAGCAGCTTACACCCAGGCACTGAAGCTTTCTTT.

The chain has TRBV7-2 and TRBJ1-4; tentatively, D is TRBD1 (6 bases). The CDR3 loop spans 14 amino acids. CDR1 and CDR2 (germline): SGHTA, FQGNSA. V was cut by 0 bases and J by 5 bases, with 7 bases left in between. CDR3 in amino acids: CASSLAQGNEKLFF. CDR3 nucleotide sequence: TGTGCCAGCAGCTTAGCGCAGGGGAATGAAAAACTGTTTTTT.

The gene calls are TRBV30 and TRBJ1-2; 7 nucleotides line up with TRBD1. Germline CDR1 and CDR2: GTSNPN and SVGIG (reference sequence). Trimming cost V 4 bases and J 4 bases; bases outside gene matches: 6. The CDR3 length is 13 residues. The CDR3 DNA reads TGTGCCTGGAACGGCCACAGGGGCTATGGCTACACCTTC. The encoded protein is CAWNGHRGYGYTF.

The CDR3 is CAISGLDRGSGTEAFF. The DNA of the CDR3 is TGTGCCATCAGTGGGCTGGACAGGGGTTCGGGAACTGAAGCTTTCTTT. The J gene is TRBJ1-1, the V gene TRBV10-3, with 9 bases fitting TRBD1. CDR3 size: 16 residues. Germline V gives CDR1 ENHRY, CDR2 SYGVKD. V gave up 4 bases and J gave up 5 bases; unmatched junction bases: 11.